What follows describes a single T cell receptor (beta chain). This table comes from immunoSEQ multiplex PCR, and its TCRdb copy is limited to in-frame clones, with some not included. The data contain around 28,000 clones, 83% of them singletons. Trimming left V 5 bases short and J 5 bases short, with 7 bases between. The CDR3 is 12 amino acids. Germline V lookup: CDR1 SGDLS, CDR2 YYNGEE. These data originate in a study of graft-versus-host responses after intestinal transplantation. The V call is TRBV9, the J call TRBJ2-2; D is unclear. The source material was PBMCs, sampled 28 days after intestinal transplant. The TCR was taken from a human patient who received an intestinal transplant, so some T cells may come from the graft donor. CDR3 nucleotides: TGTGCCAGCAGTGGTAATACCGGGGAGCTGTTTTTT. This codes for CASSGNTGELFF.